Listed below are T cell receptor beta chains from one sample, sequenced in a study of blood T cell repertoires in COVID-19. Here immunoSEQ multiplex PCR was the method, and the copy in TCRdb shows in-frame clones only, minus some. The table lists approximately 130,000 clones, under 85% of them singletons. Sequences were obtained from PBMCs or T cells enriched from blood (not recorded which). These receptors originate from a man younger than 40 who had recovered from COVID-19. The CDR3 runs from the conserved cysteine through the conserved F or W. Each record gives: V gene, D gene, J gene, clone size, CDR3 DNA, CDR3 protein. A D gene is named only where the DNA matches it firmly. Rows give clone size only sometimes, using once, few, many, or a class for an expanded clone.

>TRBV7-9|TRBD2|TRBJ2-1|NA
TGTGCCAGCAGCCATTCAACTAGCGGGAACTACAATGAGCAGTTCTTC
CASSHSTSGNYNEQFF
>TRBV6-5|TRBD1|TRBJ1-2|NA
TGTGCCAGCAGCCGAGGACAGGGGGCGCCTGGCTACACCTTC
CASSRGQGAPGYTF
>TRBV7-2|NA|TRBJ1-4|NA
TGTGCCAGCAGCTTAGAACTCGGAAAACTGTTTTTT
CASSLELGKLFF
>TRBV7-2|NA|TRBJ1-6|NA
TGTGCCAGCAGCTTAGGCAGGGCCCTGAGCTCCTATAATTCACCCCTCCACTTT
CASSLGRALSSYNSPLHF
>TRBV2|TRBD1|TRBJ1-2|NA
TGTGCCAGCTCTGACAGGGCTAGGGGCTATGGCTACACCTTC
CASSDRARGYGYTF
>TRBV10-1|NA|TRBJ2-1|few
TGCGCCAGCAGCCCTTCCCCCGTAGCGGCTGTGTACAATGAGCAGTTCTTC
CASSPSPVAAVYNEQFF
>TRBV18|TRBD2|TRBJ2-1|NA
TGTGCCAGCTCACCACCCCTAGCGGGAGGAAACAATGAGCAGTTCTTC
CASSPPLAGGNNEQFF
>TRBV5-5|TRBD1|TRBJ1-3|NA
TGTGCCAGCAGCCAAGACCACAGGGGATCTGGAAACACCATATATTTT
CASSQDHRGSGNTIYF
>TRBV28|TRBD1|TRBJ1-5|NA
TGTGCCAGCAGTGAAGGGGACAGGGGAGGCAATCAGCCCCAGCATTTT
CASSEGDRGGNQPQHF
>TRBV18|NA|TRBJ1-2|NA
TGTGCCAGCTCCGGGACTGACGGCTACACCTTC
CASSGTDGYTF
>TRBV20-1|TRBD2|TRBJ2-1|NA
TGCAGTGCTAGTTCTACTAGCGGGGCCCTTTGGAATGAGCAGTTCTTC
CSASSTSGALWNEQFF
>TRBV10-3|TRBD2|TRBJ2-1|NA
TGTGCCATCAGTGCCCCACAATGGTCTAGCGGGAGAGGTGGTTACAATGAGCAGTTCTTC
CAISAPQWSSGRGGYNEQFF
>TRBV29-1|TRBD2|TRBJ2-1|NA
TGCAGCGTTCGGACTAGCGGGTACAATGAGCAGTTCTTC
CSVRTSGYNEQFF
>TRBV5-1|TRBD1|TRBJ2-7|NA
TGCGCCAGCAGTTCGGGACAGCCTTCCTACGAGCAGTACTTC
CASSSGQPSYEQYF
>TRBV19|NA|TRBJ2-5|NA
TGTGCCAGCTCGGAGGGGTGGGGAGAGACCCAGTACTTC
CASSEGWGETQYF
>TRBV29-1|TRBD1|TRBJ2-3|NA
TGCAGCGTTGTACGACAGGGGATTCTGGCAGATACGCAGTATTTT
CSVVRQGILADTQYF
>TRBV5-4|NA|TRBJ1-1|NA
TGTGCCAGCAGCTTGACAGGGCGGAACACTGAAGCTTTCTTT
CASSLTGRNTEAFF
>TRBV2|NA|TRBJ1-1|NA
TGTGCCACCCTTAGGGAGGCGATGAACACTGAAGCTTTCTTT
CATLREAMNTEAFF
>TRBV10-2|TRBD2|TRBJ2-5|NA
TGCGCCAGCAGAGAACCGGGACTAGTGGGGGAGACCCAGTACTTC
CASREPGLVGETQYF
>TRBV9|TRBD2|TRBJ2-7|NA
TGTGCCAGCAGCGTAGGAACTAGCGGGACCTACGAGCAGTACTTC
CASSVGTSGTYEQYF
>TRBV6-6|TRBD2|TRBJ2-3|once
TGTGCCAGCAGTCCCGCTTTAGCGGGACTTCACACAGATACGCAGTATTTT
CASSPALAGLHTDTQYF
>TRBV19|NA|TRBJ1-1|NA
TGTGCCAGTAGTATCCAACTTTATCTTGGACAGCAGATGAACACTGAAGCTTTCTTT
CASSIQLYLGQQMNTEAFF
>TRBV10-1|NA|TRBJ1-2|NA
TGCGCCAGCAGTGAGTCCGCAGGGGAAGCATGGGGCTACACCTTC
CASSESAGEAWGYTF
>TRBV15|NA|TRBJ1-2|NA
TGTGCCACCAGCAGTACCGACAGTTACTATGGCTACACCTTC
CATSSTDSYYGYTF
>TRBV7-2|NA|TRBJ2-3|NA
TGTGCCAGCAGCAAACAGGGCACAGATACGCAGTATTTT
CASSKQGTDTQYF
>TRBV7-9|TRBD1|TRBJ2-1|NA
TGTGCCAGCAGCATCAGACAGGGCTACAATGAGCAGTTCTTC
CASSIRQGYNEQFF
>TRBV19|NA|TRBJ1-5|NA
TGTGCCAGTAGCGGAGGAGGGAACGCCTATCAGCCCCAGCATTTT
CASSGGGNAYQPQHF
>TRBV7-2|NA|TRBJ1-4|NA
TGTGCCAGCAGCTTAGGGGGTAGCGGTAATGAAAAACTGTTTTTT
CASSLGGSGNEKLFF
>TRBV6-1|NA|TRBJ1-5|NA
TGTGCCAGCCGTGACGGGGGGAGGGGCGAAAATCAGCCCCAGCATTTT
CASRDGGRGENQPQHF
>TRBV7-9|NA|TRBJ1-1|NA
TGTGCCAGCAGCTTAGAGGAAGGGGTTGAAGCTTTCTTT
CASSLEEGVEAFF
>TRBV11-2|TRBD1|TRBJ2-5|NA
TGTGCCAGCAGCCCGGGGACAGGTCCCCCCGAGACCCAGTACTTC
CASSPGTGPPETQYF
>TRBV20-1|TRBD1|TRBJ1-1|NA
TGCAGTGCTAGTTCAGGGGGTGGTAACACTGAAGCTTTCTTT
CSASSGGGNTEAFF
>TRBV10-1|NA|TRBJ1-3|NA
TGCGCCAGCAGTGAGTCGGGGAGCTCTGGAAACACCATATATTTT
CASSESGSSGNTIYF
>TRBV19|NA|TRBJ2-5|once
TGTGCCAGTAGTAACGCCGCCCCGATTCGGTGGGAGACCCAGTACTTC
CASSNAAPIRWETQYF
>TRBV3-1/TRBV3-2|TRBD2|TRBJ2-1|NA
TGTGCCAGCAGCCAGGGGACTAGCGGGAGAAATGAGCAGTTCTTC
CASSQGTSGRNEQFF
>TRBV27|NA|TRBJ1-5|NA
TGTGCCAGCAGTTTCTCCGGCAATCAGCCCCAGCATTTT
CASSFSGNQPQHF
>TRBV30|TRBD2|TRBJ2-7|once
TGTGCCTGGAGTGGGGTAGCGGGGGTCTCCTACGAGCAGTACTTC
CAWSGVAGVSYEQYF
>TRBV21-1|NA|TRBJ2-2|NA
TGTGCCAGCAGCCCTCAGAGCGGGGGGGAGAACACCGGGGAGCTGTTTTTT
CASSPQSGGENTGELFF
>TRBV11-1|TRBD2|TRBJ2-4|few
TGTGCCAGCAAAAAGGGACTAGGGATTCAGTACTTC
CASKKGLGIQYF
>TRBV2|TRBD2|TRBJ2-7|NA
TGTGCCAGCAGGGTTAGCGGGAGCTCCTACGAGCAGTACTTC
CASRVSGSSYEQYF
>TRBV19|TRBD1|TRBJ2-1|NA
TGTGCCAGTAGTACTCCCGACAGGGGTCGAATGAGGTACAATGAGCAGTTCTTC
CASSTPDRGRMRYNEQFF
>TRBV10-3|NA|TRBJ2-5|once
TGTGCCATCAGTGGGACTACCTGGGGAGAGACCCAGTACTTC
CAISGTTWGETQYF
>TRBV27|TRBD1|TRBJ2-3|NA
TGTGCCAGCAGTTTATCAGGACAGGAGTCAGATACGCAGTATTTT
CASSLSGQESDTQYF
>TRBV30|TRBD2|TRBJ2-2|once
TGTGCCTGGAGTGTACATAATAGCGGGAGCCATACCGGGGAGCTGTTTTTT
CAWSVHNSGSHTGELFF
>TRBV7-9|TRBD2|TRBJ2-1|few
TGTGCCAGCAGCTTAACTAGCGGGGCGTGGAATGAGCAGTTCTTC
CASSLTSGAWNEQFF